This T cell receptor (beta chain) was sequenced for a study of control samples from healthy donors and cancer patients. This clone is a singleton in its sample. The protocol was immunoSEQ multiplex PCR, while the TCRdb copy is restricted to in-frame clones and leaves out a portion. There are roughly 160,000 clones in the sample; around nine tenths occur only once, and 4.5% to 6% lies in the top ten. The germline CDR1 and CDR2 sequences are SEHNR and FQNEAQ (reference sequence). The germline V and J ends were trimmed by 6 bases and 7 bases, with 25 bases remaining between them. CDR3 size: 16 residues.

The sequencing sample was made of blood. This clonotype was sampled from a woman aged 25 to 39 in good health. The chain has TRBV7-9 and TRBJ2-7, with D tentatively TRBD1 (8 bases). The CDR3 region is CASRTGTGLLGGEQYF. CDR3 DNA sequence: TGTGCCAGCAGAACCGGGACAGGCCTCCTGGGGGGGGAGCAGTACTTC.